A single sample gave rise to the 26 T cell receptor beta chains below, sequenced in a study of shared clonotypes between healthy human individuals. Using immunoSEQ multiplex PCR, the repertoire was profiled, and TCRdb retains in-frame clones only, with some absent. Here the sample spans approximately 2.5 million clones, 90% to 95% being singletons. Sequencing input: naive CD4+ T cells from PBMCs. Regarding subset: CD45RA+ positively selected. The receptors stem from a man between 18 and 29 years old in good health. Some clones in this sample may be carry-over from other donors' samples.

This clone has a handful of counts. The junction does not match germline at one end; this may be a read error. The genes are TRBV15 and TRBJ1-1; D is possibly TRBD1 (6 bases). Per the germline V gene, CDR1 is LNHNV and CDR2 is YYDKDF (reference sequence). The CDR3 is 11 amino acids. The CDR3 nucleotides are TGTGCCACCAGCATCTCCAGGACAGCCTACTTT. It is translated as CATSISRTAYF.

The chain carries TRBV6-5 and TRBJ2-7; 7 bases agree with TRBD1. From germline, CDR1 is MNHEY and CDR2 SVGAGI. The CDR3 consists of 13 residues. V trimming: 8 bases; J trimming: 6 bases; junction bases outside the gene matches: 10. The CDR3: CASRSSAGGEQYF. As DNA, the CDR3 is TGTGCCAGCCGCTCTTCGGCAGGGGGCGAGCAGTACTTC.

The DNA of the CDR3 is TGTGCCTGGATGCCCTGGGGCAGGATTTATGGCTACACCTTC. This gives the protein CAWMPWGRIYGYTF. The chain is built from TRBV30 and TRBJ1-2; D perhaps matches TRBD1 (5 bases). Trimming removed 4 bases from V and 5 bases from J, with 17 bases in between. The CDR3 loop spans 14 amino acids. From germline, CDR1 is GTSNPN and CDR2 SVGIG (reference sequence).

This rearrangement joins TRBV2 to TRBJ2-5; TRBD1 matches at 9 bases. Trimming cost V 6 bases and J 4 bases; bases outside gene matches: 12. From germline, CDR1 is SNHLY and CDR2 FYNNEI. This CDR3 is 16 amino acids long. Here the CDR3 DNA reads TGTGCCAGCAGGCCGGGACAGGGAGATGTGTCAGAGACCCAGTACTTC. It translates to CASRPGQGDVSETQYF.

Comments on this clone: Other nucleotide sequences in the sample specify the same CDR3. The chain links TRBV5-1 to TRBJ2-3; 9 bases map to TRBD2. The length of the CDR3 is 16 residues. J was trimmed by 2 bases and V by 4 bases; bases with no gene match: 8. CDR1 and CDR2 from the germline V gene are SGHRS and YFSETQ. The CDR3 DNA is TGCGCCAGCAGCCTGTTGCCTAGCGGGAACACAGATACGCAGTATTTT. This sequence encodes CASSLLPSGNTDTQYF.

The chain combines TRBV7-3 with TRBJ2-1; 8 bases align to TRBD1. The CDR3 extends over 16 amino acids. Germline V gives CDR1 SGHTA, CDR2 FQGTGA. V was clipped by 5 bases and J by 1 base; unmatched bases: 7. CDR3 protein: CASSDQGAGSYNEQFF. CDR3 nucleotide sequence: TGTGCCAGCAGCGACCAGGGGGCTGGATCCTACAATGAGCAGTTCTTC.

This CDR3 reads CASSLNGLPNTEAFF. In nucleotides, the CDR3 is TGTGCCAGCAGCTTGAATGGACTCCCGAACACTGAAGCTTTCTTT. The genes are TRBV5-4 and TRBJ1-1; D gene uncertain. The CDR3 runs 15 residues. Germline CDR1 reads SGHNT; CDR2 reads YYREEE (reference sequence). Trimming took 1 base from V and 1 from J, leaving 11 bases between them. Filled out from reference TRBV5-4 and TRBJ1-1, the complete variable domain reads ETGVTQSPTHLIKTRGQQVTLRCSSQSGHNTVSWYQQALGQGPQFIFQYYREEENGRGNFPPRFSGLQFPNYSSELNVNALELDDSALYLCASSLNGLPNTEAFFGQGTRLTVV.

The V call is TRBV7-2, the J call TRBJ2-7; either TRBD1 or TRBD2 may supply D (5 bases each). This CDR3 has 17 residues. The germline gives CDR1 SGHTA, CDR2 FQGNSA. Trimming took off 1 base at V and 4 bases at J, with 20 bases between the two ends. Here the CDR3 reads CASSLVKVGRDGYEQYF. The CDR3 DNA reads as TGTGCCAGCAGCTTAGTGAAGGTGGGCCGGGACGGATACGAGCAGTACTTC.

CDR3 sequence reads: CASSVGPGGNTIYF. Written as DNA, the CDR3 is TGTGCCAGCAGCGTAGGCCCAGGGGGAAACACCATATATTTT. This rearrangement joins TRBV9 to TRBJ1-3, with D possibly being TRBD1 (5 bases). The V gene's germline CDR1 is SGDLS and CDR2 YYNGEE. The V and J ends lost 0 bases and 4 bases respectively, with 8 bases between them. The CDR3 length is 14 residues. The variable domain in full, with the rest retrieved from reference TRBV9 and TRBJ1-3, is DSGVTQTPKHLITATGQRVTLRCSPRSGDLSVYWYQQSLDQGLQFLIQYYNGEERAKGNILERFSAQQFPDLHSELNLSSLELGDSALYFCASSVGPGGNTIYFGEGSWLTVV.

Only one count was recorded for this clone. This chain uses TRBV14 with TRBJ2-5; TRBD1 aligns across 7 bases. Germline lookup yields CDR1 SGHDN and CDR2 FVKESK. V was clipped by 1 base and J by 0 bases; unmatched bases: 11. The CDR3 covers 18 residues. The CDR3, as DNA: TGTGCCAGCAGCCAAGGCCGGAAAGGGGGCTCGTACCAAGAGACCCAGTACTTC. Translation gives CASSQGRKGGSYQETQYF.

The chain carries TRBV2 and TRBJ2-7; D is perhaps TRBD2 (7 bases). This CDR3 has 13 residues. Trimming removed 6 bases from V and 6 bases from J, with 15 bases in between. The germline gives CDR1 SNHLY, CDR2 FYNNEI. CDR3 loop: CASSLGGEGEQYF. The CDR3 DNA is TGTGCCAGCAGCCTAGGGGGGGAGGGCGAGCAGTACTTC.

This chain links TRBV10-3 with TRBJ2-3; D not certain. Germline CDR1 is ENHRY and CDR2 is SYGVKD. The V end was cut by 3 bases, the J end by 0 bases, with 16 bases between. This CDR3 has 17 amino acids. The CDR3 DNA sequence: TGTGCCATCAGTGAAAACTTAAGGTCGGCAAGCACAGATACGCAGTATTTT. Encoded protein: CAISENLRSASTDTQYF.

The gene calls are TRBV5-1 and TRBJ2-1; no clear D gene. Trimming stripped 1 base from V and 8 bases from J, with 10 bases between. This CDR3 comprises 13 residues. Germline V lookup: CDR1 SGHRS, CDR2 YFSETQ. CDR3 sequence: CASSLKAPHEQFF. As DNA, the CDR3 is TGCGCCAGCAGCTTGAAAGCACCCCATGAGCAGTTCTTC. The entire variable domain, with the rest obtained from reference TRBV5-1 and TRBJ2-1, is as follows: KAGVTQTPRYLIKTRGQQVTLSCSPISGHRSVSWYQQTPGQGLQFLFEYFSETQRNKGNFPGRFSGRQFSNSRSEMNVSTLELGDSALYLCASSLKAPHEQFFGPGTRLTVL.

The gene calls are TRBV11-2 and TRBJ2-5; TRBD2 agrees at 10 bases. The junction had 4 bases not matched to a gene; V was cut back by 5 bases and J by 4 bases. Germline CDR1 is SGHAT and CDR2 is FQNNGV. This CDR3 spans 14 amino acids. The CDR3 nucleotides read TGTGCCAGCAGCCTGGGACTAGCGCCAGAGACCCAGTACTTC. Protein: CASSLGLAPETQYF. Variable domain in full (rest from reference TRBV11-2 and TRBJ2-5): EAGVAQSPRYKIIEKRQSVAFWCNPISGHATLYWYQQILGQGPKLLIQFQNNGVVDDSQLPKDRFSAERLKGVDSTLKIQPAKLEDSAVYLCASSLGLAPETQYFGPGTRLLVL.

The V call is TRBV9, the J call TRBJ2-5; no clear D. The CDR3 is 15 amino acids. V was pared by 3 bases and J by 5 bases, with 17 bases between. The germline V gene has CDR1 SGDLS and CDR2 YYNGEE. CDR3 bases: TGTGCCAGCAGCGGAGCCGCCGGTCGCTGGGAGACCCAGTACTTC. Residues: CASSGAAGRWETQYF. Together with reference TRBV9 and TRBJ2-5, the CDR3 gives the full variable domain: DSGVTQTPKHLITATGQRVTLRCSPRSGDLSVYWYQQSLDQGLQFLIQYYNGEERAKGNILERFSAQQFPDLHSELNLSSLELGDSALYFCASSGAAGRWETQYFGPGTRLLVL.

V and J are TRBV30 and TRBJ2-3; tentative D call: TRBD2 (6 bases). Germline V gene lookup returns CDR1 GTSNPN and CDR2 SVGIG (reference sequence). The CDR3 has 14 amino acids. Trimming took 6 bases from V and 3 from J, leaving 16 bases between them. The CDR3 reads CACTRRESTDTQYF. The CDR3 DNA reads TGTGCCTGCACACGCCGGGAGTCAACAGATACGCAGTATTTT.

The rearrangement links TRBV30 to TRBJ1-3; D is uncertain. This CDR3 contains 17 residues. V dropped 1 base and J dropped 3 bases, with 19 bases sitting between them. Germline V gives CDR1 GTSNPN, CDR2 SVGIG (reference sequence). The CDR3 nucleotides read TGTGCCTGGAGTGGAGGCATCACGGCCCTGGATGGAAACACCATATATTTT. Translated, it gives CAWSGGITALDGNTIYF.

CDR3 loop: CASSPGAVTYEQYF. CDR3 in DNA: TGTGCCAGCAGCCCGGGGGCAGTCACCTACGAGCAGTACTTC. This sequence joins TRBV5-5 and TRBJ2-7; D may be TRBD1 or TRBD2 (6 bases each). CDR3 length: 14 residues. V lost 4 bases and J 2 bases, leaving 13 bases between the germline ends. The germline gives CDR1 SGHKS, CDR2 YYEKEE (reference sequence).

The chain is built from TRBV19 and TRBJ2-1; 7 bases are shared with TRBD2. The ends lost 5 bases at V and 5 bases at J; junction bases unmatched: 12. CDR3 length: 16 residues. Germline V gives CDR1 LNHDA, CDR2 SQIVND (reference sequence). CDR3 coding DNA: TGTGCCAGTAGTTTACGGCTGACTAGCTGGGACAATGAGCAGTTCTTC. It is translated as CASSLRLTSWDNEQFF.

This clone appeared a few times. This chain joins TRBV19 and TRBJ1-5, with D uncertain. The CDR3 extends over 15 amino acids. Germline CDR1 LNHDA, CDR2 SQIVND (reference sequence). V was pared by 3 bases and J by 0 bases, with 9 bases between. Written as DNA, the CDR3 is TGTGCCAGTAGTATTCTGGAGTATAGCAATCAGCCCCAGCATTTT. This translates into CASSILEYSNQPQHF.

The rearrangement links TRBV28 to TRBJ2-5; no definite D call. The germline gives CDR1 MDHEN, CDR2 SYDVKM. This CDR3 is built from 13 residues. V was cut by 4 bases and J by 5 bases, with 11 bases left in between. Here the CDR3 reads CASSSRSRETQYF. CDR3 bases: TGTGCCAGCAGTTCCCGCTCCCGGGAGACCCAGTACTTC.

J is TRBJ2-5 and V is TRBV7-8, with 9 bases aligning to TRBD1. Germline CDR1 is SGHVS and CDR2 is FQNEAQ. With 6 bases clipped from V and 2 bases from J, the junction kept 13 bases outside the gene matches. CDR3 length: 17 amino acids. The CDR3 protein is CASRQRRGQGLQETQYF. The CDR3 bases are TGTGCCAGCAGACAGAGAAGGGGACAGGGTCTTCAAGAGACCCAGTACTTC.

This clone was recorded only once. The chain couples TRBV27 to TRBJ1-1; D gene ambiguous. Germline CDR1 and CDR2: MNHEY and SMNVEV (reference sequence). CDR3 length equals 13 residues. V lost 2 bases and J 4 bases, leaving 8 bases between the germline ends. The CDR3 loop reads CASSLREGTEAFF. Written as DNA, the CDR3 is TGTGCCAGCAGTTTAAGGGAGGGCACTGAAGCTTTCTTT.

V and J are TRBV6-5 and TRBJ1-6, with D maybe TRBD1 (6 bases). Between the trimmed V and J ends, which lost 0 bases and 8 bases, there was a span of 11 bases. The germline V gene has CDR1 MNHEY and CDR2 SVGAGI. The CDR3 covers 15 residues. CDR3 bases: TGTGCCAGCAGTTACTCCGACAGGAGGGATTCACCCCTCCACTTT. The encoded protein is CASSYSDRRDSPLHF.

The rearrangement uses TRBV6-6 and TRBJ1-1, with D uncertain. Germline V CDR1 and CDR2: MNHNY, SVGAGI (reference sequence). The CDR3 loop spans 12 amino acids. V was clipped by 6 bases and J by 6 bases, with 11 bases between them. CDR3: CASRVAEAEAFF. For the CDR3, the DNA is TGTGCCAGCAGGGTAGCCGAGGCTGAAGCTTTCTTT.

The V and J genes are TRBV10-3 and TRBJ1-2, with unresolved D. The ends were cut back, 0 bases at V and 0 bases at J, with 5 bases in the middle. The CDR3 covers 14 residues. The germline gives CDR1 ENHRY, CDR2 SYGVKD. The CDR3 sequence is CAISESTSNYGYTF. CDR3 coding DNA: TGTGCCATCAGTGAGTCGACATCTAACTATGGCTACACCTTC.